The 31 T cell receptor beta chains reported below all come from one sample, sequenced in a study of blood T cell repertoires in COVID-19. Method: immunoSEQ multiplex PCR; TCRdb's copy keeps in-frame clones and lacks some. The table has under 300,000 clones, roughly 91% seen once. Sequencing was done on a sample of peripheral blood. These receptors were collected from a woman in her thirties or forties who had recovered from COVID-19.

The chain employs TRBV19 and TRBJ2-3, with 8 positions matching TRBD2. Per germline, CDR1 LNHDA and CDR2 SQIVND (reference sequence). CDR3 length: 17 residues. V shed 3 bases and J 0 bases; nucleotides not matched to a gene: 8. Here the CDR3 reads CASSILASGPSTDTQYF. CDR3 nucleotide sequence: TGTGCCAGTAGTATTCTGGCTAGCGGGCCTAGCACAGATACGCAGTATTTT.

This clone was detected a few times. CDR3 sequence: CSVGRPISGRAHNEQFF. The CDR3 bases are TGCAGCGTTGGAAGACCGATTAGCGGGAGGGCCCACAATGAGCAGTTCTTC. The chain couples TRBV29-1 to TRBJ2-1; 11 nucleotides align to TRBD2. CDR1 is SQVTM and CDR2 is ANQGSEA in the germline V gene. J gave up 5 bases and V 4 bases, and 13 bases lay outside the gene matches. The CDR3 consists of 17 residues.

The chain has TRBV24-1 and TRBJ2-5; 14 nucleotides agree with TRBD2. V lost 3 bases to trimming and J lost 5 bases; unmatched junction nucleotides: 1. The germline CDR1 and CDR2 sequences are KGHDR and SFDVKD. This CDR3 has 15 residues. The CDR3 sequence: CATSDRTSGRETQYF. CDR3 DNA sequence: TGTGCCACCAGTGATCGGACTAGCGGGAGGGAGACCCAGTACTTC.

This clone was seen a few times. CDR3: CASSDQGREGQPQHF. In nucleotides, the CDR3 is TGTGCCAGCAGCGACCAGGGGCGGGAGGGTCAGCCCCAGCATTTT. The rearrangement uses TRBV9 and TRBJ1-5; weak D call: TRBD1 (6 bases). The CDR3 is 15 residues long. Trimming stripped 3 bases from V and 6 bases from J, with 16 bases between. In germline, CDR1 is SGDLS, CDR2 YYNGEE.

The V gene is TRBV11-2, the J gene TRBJ1-3; 8 nucleotides match TRBD1. The CDR3 runs 16 residues. Trimming removed 4 bases from V and 4 bases from J; junction bases left unmatched: 9. The germline V gene encodes CDR1 SGHAT and CDR2 FQNNGV. The CDR3 reads CASSYDRGAGGNTIYF. CDR3 DNA sequence: TGTGCCAGCAGCTACGACAGGGGAGCAGGGGGAAACACCATATATTTT.

The V gene is TRBV5-4, the J gene TRBJ1-2, with D perhaps TRBD1 (6 bases). V lost 4 bases, J lost 3 bases, and 13 bases lay in between. CDR3 length: 14 amino acids. CDR1 is SGHNT and CDR2 is YYREEE in the germline V gene (reference sequence). The CDR3 sequence is CASSPIKGDYGYTF. The CDR3, as DNA: TGTGCCAGCAGCCCCATTAAGGGGGACTATGGCTACACCTTC.

The chain has TRBV5-4 and TRBJ1-2, with 8 bases matching TRBD1. After removal of 4 bases from V and 4 bases from J, the junction contained 12 bases not matched to a gene. CDR1 and CDR2 (germline): SGHNT, YYREEE (reference sequence). The CDR3 is 16 amino acids. The CDR3 loop reads CASSPQGGTGSYGYTF. As DNA, the CDR3 is TGTGCCAGCAGCCCCCAGGGGGGGACAGGCAGCTATGGCTACACCTTC. The complete variable domain, with remaining parts taken from reference TRBV5-4 and TRBJ1-2, reads ETGVTQSPTHLIKTRGQQVTLRCSSQSGHNTVSWYQQALGQGPQFIFQYYREEENGRGNFPPRFSGLQFPNYSSELNVNALELDDSALYLCASSPQGGTGSYGYTFGSGTRLTVV.

This chain connects TRBV18 to TRBJ1-2, with 10 bases aligning to TRBD1. V was clipped by 3 bases and J by 4 bases; unmatched bases: 2. Germline V gene lookup returns CDR1 KGHSH and CDR2 LQKENI. The CDR3 is made up of 14 amino acids. The CDR3 coding sequence is TGTGCCAGCTCACCGAGGACAGGGGGCTATGGCTACACCTTC. Amino acids: CASSPRTGGYGYTF.

The J gene is TRBJ1-1, the V gene TRBV27; tentatively, D is TRBD1 (5 bases). CDR1 is MNHEY and CDR2 is SMNVEV in the germline V gene (reference sequence). Deletions cut 1 base from V and 1 base from J, with 7 bases between. The CDR3 extends over 14 amino acids. This CDR3 reads CASSLWGPNTEAFF. In DNA form, the CDR3 reads TGTGCCAGCAGTTTATGGGGCCCGAACACTGAAGCTTTCTTT.

The genes are TRBV4-2 and TRBJ1-4, with D unclear. V dropped 0 bases and J dropped 5 bases, with 16 bases sitting between them. This CDR3 comprises 17 residues. Per the germline V gene, CDR1 is LGHNA and CDR2 is YNFKEQ. The chain's CDR3 is CASSQDWRGSGNEKLFF. The CDR3 nucleotides read TGTGCCAGCAGCCAAGATTGGCGGGGATCGGGGAATGAAAAACTGTTTTTT.

The chain combines TRBV24-1 with TRBJ2-5, with D perhaps TRBD2 (6 bases). Trimming left V 3 bases short and J 5 bases short, with 12 bases between. Germline loops: CDR1 KGHDR, CDR2 SFDVKD. The CDR3 extends over 14 amino acids. CDR3: CATSDPLAVETQYF. The CDR3 DNA reads TGTGCCACCAGTGATCCACTAGCCGTCGAGACCCAGTACTTC.

The chain is built from TRBV4-3 and TRBJ1-4, with D uncertain. V gave up 0 bases and J gave up 4 bases, with 12 bases separating them. The CDR3 extends over 16 amino acids. Germline lookup yields CDR1 LGHNA and CDR2 YSLEER. CDR3 nucleotide sequence: TGCGCCAGCAGCCAAGATCGGGGTGGCCTTAATGAAAAACTGTTTTTT. This sequence encodes CASSQDRGGLNEKLFF.

The gene calls are TRBV12-3 or TRBV12-4 and TRBJ1-2, with 7 bases lining up with TRBD1. This CDR3 is built from 13 residues. J was trimmed by 8 bases and V by 6 bases; bases with no gene match: 9. The CDR3 DNA is TGTGCCAGCAGCCAAACAGGGGTGGGGGGCTACACCTTC. This translates into CASSQTGVGGYTF.

This chain links TRBV11-2 with TRBJ2-1; TRBD2 matches at 11 bases. The CDR3 has 18 residues. Germline V lookup: CDR1 SGHAT, CDR2 FQNNGV. J gave up 0 bases and V 5 bases, and 9 bases lay outside the gene matches. The CDR3 loop is CASSIGLAGPSSYNEQFF. DNA for the CDR3: TGTGCCAGCAGCATCGGACTAGCGGGCCCTAGCTCCTACAATGAGCAGTTCTTC.

This clone was observed a single time. The chain couples TRBV20-1 to TRBJ2-5; the D gene is possibly TRBD1 (5 bases). V lost 3 bases and J 8 bases, leaving 13 bases between the germline ends. The CDR3 has 12 residues. The V gene's germline CDR1 is DFQATT and CDR2 SNEGSKA (reference sequence). The CDR3 DNA reads TGCAGTGCTAGTAGGGCCCAGGGAACCCAGTACTTC. This encodes CSASRAQGTQYF.

This clone was observed once. The chain combines TRBV2 with TRBJ1-4; TRBD1 is a possible D gene (5 bases). Germline V gene sequence: CDR1 SNHLY, CDR2 FYNNEI. V was pared by 4 bases and J by 8 bases, with 17 bases between. The CDR3 sequence is 15 residues long. This chain's CDR3 is CASSVVQGTQEKLFF. CDR3 in DNA: TGTGCCAGCAGTGTTGTGCAGGGCACCCAGGAAAAACTGTTTTTT.

V usage is TRBV15 and J usage is TRBJ2-1; no firm D call. The CDR3 totals 13 residues. The germline CDR1 and CDR2 sequences are LNHNV and YYDKDF (reference sequence). The germline V and J ends were trimmed by 2 bases and 3 bases, with 5 bases remaining between them. The CDR3 protein is CATSRSNYNEQFF. CDR3 bases: TGTGCCACCAGCAGATCAAACTACAATGAGCAGTTCTTC.

The chain links TRBV7-6 to TRBJ1-1; D is ambiguous. CDR1 SGHVS and CDR2 FNYEAQ come from the germline V gene. The CDR3 has 13 residues. V lost 0 bases and J lost 6, with 8 bases in between. CDR3 coding DNA: TGTGCCAGCAGCTTAGCCAGGATGGCTGAAGCTTTCTTT. Translating gives CASSLARMAEAFF.

This clone was observed a single time. The V and J genes are TRBV10-3 and TRBJ2-7, with 10 bases aligning to TRBD2. The V gene's germline CDR1 is ENHRY and CDR2 SYGVKD. Trimming removed 7 bases from V and 7 bases from J; junction bases left unmatched: 10. The CDR3 spans 14 residues. In nucleotides, the CDR3 is TGTGCCATCAAGGGTAGCGGGAGGTACGGTGAGCAGTACTTC. Residues: CAIKGSGRYGEQYF.

This clone was observed once. This chain joins TRBV5-1 and TRBJ2-3, with a tentative D call TRBD2 (5 bases). With 3 bases removed from V and 4 bases from J, the gap between germline ends came to 12 bases. Germline loops: CDR1 SGHRS, CDR2 YFSETQ. The CDR3 is 14 residues long. CDR3 bases: TGCGCCAGCAGCTACGCTAGCTTCGCAGATACGCAGTATTTT. This encodes CASSYASFADTQYF.

The rearrangement uses TRBV18 and TRBJ1-2; 8 bases agree with TRBD1. Germline assignment: CDR1 KGHSH and CDR2 LQKENI. Trimming removed 3 bases from V and 5 bases from J; junction bases left unmatched: 11. This CDR3 spans 16 amino acids. The CDR3 reads CASSPRQGPGGYGYTF. The CDR3 DNA reads as TGTGCCAGCTCACCCCGACAGGGGCCCGGGGGGTATGGCTACACCTTC.

The rearrangement joins TRBV6-2 or TRBV6-3 to TRBJ2-7, with D possibly TRBD2 on 6 matching bases. This CDR3 has 14 amino acids. Per the germline V gene, CDR1 is MNHEY and CDR2 is SVGEGT. V lost 2 bases and J 3 bases, leaving 11 bases between the germline ends. CDR3 residues: CASSYPSGFYEQYF. The CDR3 DNA is TGTGCCAGCAGTTACCCCAGCGGGTTCTACGAGCAGTACTTC.

This clone was found a few times. This chain joins TRBV12-3 or TRBV12-4 and TRBJ1-1; D is possibly TRBD1 (5 bases). Trimming removed 11 bases at V and 0 bases at J, with 10 bases between. The CDR3 spans 12 residues. The CDR3 region is CAARTMNTEAFF. The CDR3 DNA is TGTGCCGCACGGACAATGAACACTGAAGCTTTCTTT.

The chain recombines TRBV11-2 with TRBJ2-1, with D possibly matching TRBD2 (6 bases). The V gene's germline CDR1 is SGHAT and CDR2 FQNNGV. V gave up 5 bases and J gave up 12 bases, with 17 bases separating them. There are 13 residues in the CDR3. DNA for the CDR3: TGTGCCAGCAGCCCCGCCCCTAGCGAGGGGCAGTTCTTC. Translated: CASSPAPSEGQFF.

A word on this clone: The sample has other DNA sequences that encode this CDR3 too. The rearrangement joins TRBV6-5 to TRBJ2-1; D is possibly TRBD1 (7 bases). Germline CDR1 and CDR2: MNHEY and SVGAGI. The CDR3 has 15 residues. V lost 2 bases, J lost 7 bases, and 15 bases lay in between. In nucleotides, the CDR3 is TGTGCCAGCAGTTACGTGGCAGGGGGAGGAAATGAGCAGTTCTTC. This encodes CASSYVAGGGNEQFF.

This clone has just one count. V usage is TRBV11-2 and J usage is TRBJ2-6; D ambiguous. The V and J ends lost 0 bases and 4 bases respectively, with 10 bases between them. The CDR3 is made up of 16 amino acids. The V gene's germline CDR1 is SGHAT and CDR2 FQNNGV. The CDR3 reads CASSLDRLPGANVLTF. The CDR3 DNA sequence: TGTGCCAGCAGCTTAGATCGGTTACCAGGGGCCAACGTCCTGACTTTC.

The gene calls are TRBV19 and TRBJ1-5, with D possibly TRBD1 on 6 matching bases. The CDR3 runs 14 residues. Trimming removed 6 bases at V and 1 base at J, with 10 bases between. Germline V gene data show CDR1 as LNHDA and CDR2 as SQIVND (reference sequence). CDR3 in amino acids: CASSITGSNQPQHF. Here the CDR3 DNA reads TGTGCCAGTAGCATTACAGGGAGCAATCAGCCCCAGCATTTT.

V gene TRBV24-1 combines with J gene TRBJ1-2; D might be TRBD1 (5 bases). Trimming pared 4 bases from V and 4 bases from J, leaving 12 bases between. This CDR3 contains 14 residues. Germline CDR1 reads KGHDR; CDR2 reads SFDVKD. CDR3 amino acids: CATSEGGTSYGYTF. The CDR3 nucleotides are TGTGCCACCAGTGAGGGAGGGACTTCCTATGGCTACACCTTC.

DNA of the CDR3: TGTGCCAGCAGTCCGAGCGGGAGGAGGCCCTACAATGAGCAGTTCTTC. It codes for CASSPSGRRPYNEQFF. The rearrangement links TRBV27 to TRBJ2-1; 9 positions agree with TRBD2. Germline V gene lookup returns CDR1 MNHEY and CDR2 SMNVEV (reference sequence). V was clipped by 5 bases and J by 2 bases; unmatched bases: 7. The CDR3 has 16 amino acids.

The chain is built from TRBV10-2 and TRBJ2-3, with 9 bases identical to TRBD2. The germline V gene has CDR1 WSHSY and CDR2 SAAADI. V lost 8 bases, J lost 6 bases, and 6 bases stayed unmatched. The CDR3 loop spans 13 amino acids. The CDR3, as DNA: TGCGCCAGCCGGGACAGCGGGAGGGATACGCAGTATTTT. Translating gives CASRDSGRDTQYF.

This rearrangement joins TRBV10-3 to TRBJ2-1; TRBD1 matches at 11 bases. Germline CDR1 reads ENHRY; CDR2 reads SYGVKD. Trimming took 6 bases from V and 0 from J; bases not matched to a gene: 7. The CDR3 covers 17 residues. The CDR3 nucleotides are TGTGCCATCAGCCCCGGGACAGGGGGAAGCTCCTACAATGAGCAGTTCTTC. Amino acids: CAISPGTGGSSYNEQFF.